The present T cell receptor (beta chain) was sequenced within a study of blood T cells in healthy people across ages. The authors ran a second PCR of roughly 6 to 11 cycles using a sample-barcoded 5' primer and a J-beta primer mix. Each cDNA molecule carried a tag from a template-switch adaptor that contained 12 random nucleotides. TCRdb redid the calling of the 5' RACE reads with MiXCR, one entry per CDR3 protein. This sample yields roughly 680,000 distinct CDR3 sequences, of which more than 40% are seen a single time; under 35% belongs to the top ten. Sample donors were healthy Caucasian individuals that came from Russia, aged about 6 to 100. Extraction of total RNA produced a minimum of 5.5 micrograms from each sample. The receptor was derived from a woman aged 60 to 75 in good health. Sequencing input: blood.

The CDR3 loop is CASSYRDRGVFGSYNEQFF. CDR3 DNA sequence: TGTGCCAGCAGTTACCGGGACAGGGGGGTCTTCGGCTCCTACAATGAGCAGTTCTTC. V and J are TRBV6-2 or TRBV6-3 and TRBJ2-1, with 11 nucleotides matching TRBD1. This CDR3 spans 19 amino acids. The V segment lost 2 bases and the J segment 0 bases; nucleotides outside the gene matches: 9. Germline CDR1 is MNHEY and CDR2 is SVGEGT.